Listed below are T cell receptor beta chains from one sample, sequenced in a study of cytomegalovirus exposure and HLA in healthy donors. Sequenced by immunoSEQ multiplex PCR; TCRdb stores in-frame clones only, minus some. The sample holds around 120,000 clones. Sequences were obtained from PBMCs. The receptors were sampled from a man aged 18 to 29 in good health and CMV-seronegative. Both conserved end residues are part of each CDR3. A D gene is named only where the DNA matches it firmly.

CDR3nt: TGTGCCACCAGCAGAGATCGACAGTCCAATCAGCCCCAGCATTTT; CDR3aa: CATSRDRQSNQPQHF; d_gene: -; v_gene: TRBV15; j_gene: TRBJ1-5
CDR3nt: TGTGCCAGCAGCCTAACTATCTCGTCGTACGAGCAGTACTTC; CDR3aa: CASSLTISSYEQYF; d_gene: -; v_gene: TRBV7-2; j_gene: TRBJ2-7
CDR3nt: TGTGCCAGCAGCGCCCTAATTGATCAGCCCCAGCATTTT; CDR3aa: CASSALIDQPQHF; d_gene: -; v_gene: TRBV9; j_gene: TRBJ1-5
CDR3nt: TGTGCCAGTAGTCTCACAGGCGACGGACGTTACGAGCAGTACTTC; CDR3aa: CASSLTGDGRYEQYF; d_gene: -; v_gene: TRBV19; j_gene: TRBJ2-7
CDR3nt: TGTGCCAGTAGTATTGTTGCGAGTAACTATGGCTACACCTTC; CDR3aa: CASSIVASNYGYTF; d_gene: -; v_gene: TRBV19; j_gene: TRBJ1-2
CDR3nt: TGTGCCAGCAGCTCCAGGACAGGGAAAGAGACCCAGTACTTC; CDR3aa: CASSSRTGKETQYF; d_gene: TRBD1; v_gene: TRBV9; j_gene: TRBJ2-5
CDR3nt: TGTGCCAGCAGCAGATTAGCGCCCGGTCAGAATGAGCAGTTCTTC; CDR3aa: CASSRLAPGQNEQFF; d_gene: -; v_gene: TRBV21-1; j_gene: TRBJ2-1
CDR3nt: TGTGCCATCACGCGGCGGGAAGGAGAGACCCAGTACTTC; CDR3aa: CAITRREGETQYF; d_gene: -; v_gene: TRBV10-3; j_gene: TRBJ2-5
CDR3nt: TGTGCCAGCAGCCCCCCAACAGGGGTAGTTACTGAAGCTTTCTTT; CDR3aa: CASSPPTGVVTEAFF; d_gene: TRBD1; v_gene: TRBV11-2; j_gene: TRBJ1-1
CDR3nt: TGCAGCGTTGTATTTGTAAAACCGGGACAGGGACACGAGCAGTACTTC; CDR3aa: CSVVFVKPGQGHEQYF; d_gene: TRBD1; v_gene: TRBV29-1; j_gene: TRBJ2-7
CDR3nt: TGTGCCAGCAGCATTAGCGGATCTACCTACAATGAGCAGTTCTTC; CDR3aa: CASSISGSTYNEQFF; d_gene: -; v_gene: TRBV28; j_gene: TRBJ2-1
CDR3nt: TGTGCCAGTAGTATGACTAGCCTTATATCTAGCTCCTACAATGAGCAGTTCTTC; CDR3aa: CASSMTSLISSSYNEQFF; d_gene: TRBD2; v_gene: TRBV19; j_gene: TRBJ2-1
CDR3nt: TGTGCCGGGTCCCCGGGGAGCTCTGGAAACACCATATATTTT; CDR3aa: CAGSPGSSGNTIYF; d_gene: -; v_gene: TRBV30; j_gene: TRBJ1-3
CDR3nt: TGTGCCAGCAGGGGGGACAGGGGAACAGCTGGGGCCAACGTCCTGACTTTC; CDR3aa: CASRGDRGTAGANVLTF; d_gene: TRBD1; v_gene: TRBV9; j_gene: TRBJ2-6
CDR3nt: TGTGCCAGCAGTGGACAGGGCTCCTACAATGAGCAGTTCTTC; CDR3aa: CASSGQGSYNEQFF; d_gene: TRBD1; v_gene: TRBV2; j_gene: TRBJ2-1
CDR3nt: TGCGCCAGCAGCACACAGGGGGTAACTAATGAAAAACTGTTTTTT; CDR3aa: CASSTQGVTNEKLFF; d_gene: TRBD1; v_gene: TRBV5-1; j_gene: TRBJ1-4
CDR3nt: TGTGCCAGCAGTGAAATAACAGGGAATTCACCCCTCCACTTT; CDR3aa: CASSEITGNSPLHF; d_gene: -; v_gene: TRBV6-1; j_gene: TRBJ1-6
CDR3nt: TGTGCCAGCAGCACAGGGATCTACGAGCAGTACTTC; CDR3aa: CASSTGIYEQYF; d_gene: -; v_gene: TRBV11-1; j_gene: TRBJ2-7
CDR3nt: TGTGCCAGCATTCGGACAGGAACAATGAACACTGAAGCTTTCTTT; CDR3aa: CASIRTGTMNTEAFF; d_gene: TRBD1; v_gene: TRBV2; j_gene: TRBJ1-1
CDR3nt: TGTGCCAGCAGTCCCATACAGGGAGTTAAGGGGGAGCTGTTTTTT; CDR3aa: CASSPIQGVKGELFF; d_gene: -; v_gene: TRBV28; j_gene: TRBJ2-2
CDR3nt: TGTGCCAGCAGCCCACAGGGGGCTGGGGCCAACGTCCTGACTTTC; CDR3aa: CASSPQGAGANVLTF; d_gene: TRBD1; v_gene: TRBV7-2; j_gene: TRBJ2-6
CDR3nt: TGTGCCAGCAGCGAAGTAGGGACAGGAATCCTGGACGGCTACACCTTC; CDR3aa: CASSEVGTGILDGYTF; d_gene: TRBD1; v_gene: TRBV9; j_gene: TRBJ1-2
CDR3nt: TGTGCCAGCACCCCCCCGAGGGGGGGCATGGAGACCCAGTACTTC; CDR3aa: CASTPPRGGMETQYF; d_gene: -; v_gene: TRBV25-1; j_gene: TRBJ2-5
CDR3nt: TGTGCCTGGGGGACAGGGGGCAATCAGCCCCAGCATTTT; CDR3aa: CAWGTGGNQPQHF; d_gene: TRBD1; v_gene: TRBV30; j_gene: TRBJ1-5
CDR3nt: TGTGCCAGCAGTGAATCTCCCCTTACTAATGAGCAGTTCTTC; CDR3aa: CASSESPLTNEQFF; d_gene: -; v_gene: TRBV6-1; j_gene: TRBJ2-1
CDR3nt: TGTGCCAGCAGCTTATTAACGGGAGGAGATACGCAGTATTTT; CDR3aa: CASSLLTGGDTQYF; d_gene: TRBD2; v_gene: TRBV7-6; j_gene: TRBJ2-3
CDR3nt: TGCGCCAGCAGCTCTCCGGGACAGGGGGTCTATGGCTACACCTTC; CDR3aa: CASSSPGQGVYGYTF; d_gene: TRBD1; v_gene: TRBV5-1; j_gene: TRBJ1-2
CDR3nt: TGTGCCAGCAGCCCCCGGGACAGGCCCTACGAGCAGTACTTC; CDR3aa: CASSPRDRPYEQYF; d_gene: TRBD1; v_gene: TRBV9; j_gene: TRBJ2-7
CDR3nt: TGTGCCAGCAGCTTTCCGGGGTATGGCTACACCTTC; CDR3aa: CASSFPGYGYTF; d_gene: -; v_gene: TRBV11-2; j_gene: TRBJ1-2
CDR3nt: TGTGCCACCAGCCTAACCTTTACCGGGACAGGGGGCAATCAGCCCCAGCATTTT; CDR3aa: CATSLTFTGTGGNQPQHF; d_gene: TRBD1; v_gene: TRBV15; j_gene: TRBJ1-5
CDR3nt: TGTGCCATCTTAACCGGGACTGAAGCTTTCTTT; CDR3aa: CAILTGTEAFF; d_gene: -; v_gene: TRBV11-2; j_gene: TRBJ1-1
CDR3nt: TGTGCCATCAGTGCAGGGAATGAGCAGTTCTTC; CDR3aa: CAISAGNEQFF; d_gene: -; v_gene: TRBV10-3; j_gene: TRBJ2-1
CDR3nt: TGTGCCAGCAGCTCATACAAGGGGGGGTTCGGCGAGCAGTACTTC; CDR3aa: CASSSYKGGFGEQYF; d_gene: -; v_gene: TRBV6-5; j_gene: TRBJ2-7
CDR3nt: TGTGCCAGCAGCTTAAGGGGGCTTGGGGAGCTGTTTTTT; CDR3aa: CASSLRGLGELFF; d_gene: TRBD1; v_gene: TRBV5-4; j_gene: TRBJ2-2
CDR3nt: TGTGCCAGCTTCGCGACAGGGATATACGAGCAGTACTTC; CDR3aa: CASFATGIYEQYF; d_gene: TRBD1; v_gene: TRBV6-1; j_gene: TRBJ2-7
CDR3nt: TGTGCCAGCAGTTCCCTACTCGAGGGCTACACCTTC; CDR3aa: CASSSLLEGYTF; d_gene: -; v_gene: TRBV28; j_gene: TRBJ1-2